The present T cell receptor (beta chain) was sequenced within a study of T cell repertoires in cytomegalovirus infection. About the study: The public TCR beta signatures pointed to both CMV infection and matching HLA type.

Study results and limitations: CMV-specific TCR beta clonotypes restricted by HLA-C were the ones dominating the ex vivo response.

TCRdb fed the reads into MiXCR, producing one record per CDR3 protein. This table has 150,000 to 200,000 distinct CDR3 sequences, approximately 15% appearing once. The CDR3 is 15 residues long. With 3 bases clipped from V and 6 bases from J, the junction kept 6 bases outside the gene matches. This clonotype has ten or more counts. Its target is unknown. Sequencing was done on a sample of PBMCs. The chain joins TRBV12-3 or TRBV12-4 to TRBJ2-1, with 9 positions matching TRBD2. This receptor was taken from a human donor in good health (CMV status not recorded). Some clones in this sample may be carry-over from other donors' samples. CDR3 residues: CASSLGGRAVNEQFF. In DNA, the CDR3 is TGTGCCAGCAGTTTGGGCGGGAGGGCCGTCAATGAGCAGTTCTTC.